This T cell receptor (beta chain) comes out of a study of radiation and T cells in renal cell carcinoma. Noted time point: blood 4 weeks post-SBRT, at nephrectomy. Treatment reported: 15 Gy SBRT to primary tumor, nephrectomy 4 weeks later. Using immunoSEQ multiplex PCR, the repertoire was profiled, and TCRdb retains in-frame clones only, with some absent. Found here are about 150,000 clones, around 88% of them singletons; the top ten hold about 17%. The CDR3 totals 15 residues. Germline V gives CDR1 LNHDA, CDR2 SQIVND (reference sequence). V shed 6 bases and J 6 bases; nucleotides not matched to a gene: 7.

The sequencing here drew on blood, taken from a patient whose treatment included radiotherapy and nephrectomy. The V call is TRBV19, the J call TRBJ2-2; 10 nucleotides match TRBD1. This receptor was identified in a woman in her fifties or sixties with renal cell carcinoma. As DNA, the CDR3 is TGTGCCAGTAGCGACAGGACAGGGGGGTCCGGGGAGCTGTTTTTT. Translating gives CASSDRTGGSGELFF.